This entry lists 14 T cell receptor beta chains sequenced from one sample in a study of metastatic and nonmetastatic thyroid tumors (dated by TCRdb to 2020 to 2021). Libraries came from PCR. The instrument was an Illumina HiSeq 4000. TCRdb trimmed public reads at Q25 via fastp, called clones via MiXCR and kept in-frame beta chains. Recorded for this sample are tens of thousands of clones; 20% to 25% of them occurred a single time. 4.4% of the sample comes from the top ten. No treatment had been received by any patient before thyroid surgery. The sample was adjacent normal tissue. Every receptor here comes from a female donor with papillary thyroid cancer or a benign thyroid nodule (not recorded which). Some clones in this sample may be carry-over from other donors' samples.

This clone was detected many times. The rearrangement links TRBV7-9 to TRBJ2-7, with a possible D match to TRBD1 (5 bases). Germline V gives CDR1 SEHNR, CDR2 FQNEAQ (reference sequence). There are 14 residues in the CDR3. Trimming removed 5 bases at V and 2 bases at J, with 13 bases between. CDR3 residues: CASSTNRIAYEQYF. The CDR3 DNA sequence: TGTGCCAGCAGCACAAACAGGATCGCCTACGAGCAGTACTTC.

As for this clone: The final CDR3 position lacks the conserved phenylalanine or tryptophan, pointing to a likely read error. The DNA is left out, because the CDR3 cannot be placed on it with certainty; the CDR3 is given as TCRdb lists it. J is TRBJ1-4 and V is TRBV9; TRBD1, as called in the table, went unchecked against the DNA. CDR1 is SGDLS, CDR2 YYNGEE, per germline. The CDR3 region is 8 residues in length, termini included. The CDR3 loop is CASSPRGG.

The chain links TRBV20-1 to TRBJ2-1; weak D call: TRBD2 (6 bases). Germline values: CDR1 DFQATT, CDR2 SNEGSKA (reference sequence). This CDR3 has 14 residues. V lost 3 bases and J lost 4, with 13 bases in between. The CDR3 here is CSASSSGPYNEQFF. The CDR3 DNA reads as TGCAGTGCTAGCTCAAGCGGGCCTTACAATGAGCAGTTCTTC.

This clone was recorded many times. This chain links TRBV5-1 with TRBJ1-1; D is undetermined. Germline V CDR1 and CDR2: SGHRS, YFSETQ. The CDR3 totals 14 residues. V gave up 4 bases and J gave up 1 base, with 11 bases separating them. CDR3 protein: CASSKDGKNTEAFF. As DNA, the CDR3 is TGCGCCAGCAGCAAGGACGGGAAGAACACTGAAGCTTTCTTT.

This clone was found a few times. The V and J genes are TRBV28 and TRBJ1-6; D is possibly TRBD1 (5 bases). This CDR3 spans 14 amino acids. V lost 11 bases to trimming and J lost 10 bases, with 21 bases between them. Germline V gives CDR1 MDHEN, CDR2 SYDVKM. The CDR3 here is CASYPGHLGSPLHF. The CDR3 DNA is TGTGCCTCTTACCCCGGACATCTTGGATCACCCCTCCACTTT.

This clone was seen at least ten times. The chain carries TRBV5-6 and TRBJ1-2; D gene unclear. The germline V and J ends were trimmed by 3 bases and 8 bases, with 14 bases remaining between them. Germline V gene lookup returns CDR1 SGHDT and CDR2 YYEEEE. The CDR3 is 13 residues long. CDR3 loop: CASSSGRIGGYTF. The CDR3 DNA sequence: TGTGCCAGCAGCTCCGGACGGATCGGAGGCTACACCTTC.

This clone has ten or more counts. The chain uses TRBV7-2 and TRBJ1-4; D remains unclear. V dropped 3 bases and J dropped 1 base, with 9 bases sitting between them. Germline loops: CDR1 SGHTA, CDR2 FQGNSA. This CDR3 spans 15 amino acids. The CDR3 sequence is CASSFSRGTNEKLFF. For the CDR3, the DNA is TGTGCCAGCAGCTTTAGCCGGGGAACTAATGAAAAACTGTTTTTT.

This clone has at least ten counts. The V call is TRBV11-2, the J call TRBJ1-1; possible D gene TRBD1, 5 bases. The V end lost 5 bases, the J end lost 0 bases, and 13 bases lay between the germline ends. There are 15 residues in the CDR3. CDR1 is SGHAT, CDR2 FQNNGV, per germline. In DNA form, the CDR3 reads TGTGCCAGCAGCCCCCGGGGGGGGATGAACACTGAAGCTTTCTTT. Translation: CASSPRGGMNTEAFF.

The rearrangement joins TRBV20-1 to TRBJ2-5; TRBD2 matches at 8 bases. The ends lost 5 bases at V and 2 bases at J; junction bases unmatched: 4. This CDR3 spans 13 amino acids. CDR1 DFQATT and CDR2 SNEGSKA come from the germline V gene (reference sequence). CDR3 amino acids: CSALGLAQETQYF. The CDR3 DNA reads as TGCAGTGCTCTCGGACTAGCACAAGAGACCCAGTACTTC.

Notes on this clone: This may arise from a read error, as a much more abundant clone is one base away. CDR3 protein: CAGTITGFQETQYF. In DNA form, the CDR3 reads TGTGCCGGCACCATAACAGGGTTCCAAGAGACCCAGTACTTC. The chain links TRBV6-2 or TRBV6-3 to TRBJ2-5; D possibly corresponds to TRBD1 (6 bases). Germline-derived CDR1 and CDR2 are MNHEY and SVGEGT. The CDR3 is 14 amino acids. Trimming left V 11 bases short and J 1 base short, with 17 bases between.

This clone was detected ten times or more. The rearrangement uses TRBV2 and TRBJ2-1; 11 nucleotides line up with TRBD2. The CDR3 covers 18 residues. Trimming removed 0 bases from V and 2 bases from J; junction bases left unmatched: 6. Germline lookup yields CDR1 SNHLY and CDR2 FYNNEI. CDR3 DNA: TGTGCCAGCAGTGAAGCGCTTCTGGGACTAGCGGCCTACAATGAGCAGTTCTTC. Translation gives CASSEALLGLAAYNEQFF. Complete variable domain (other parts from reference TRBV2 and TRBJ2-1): EPEVTQTPSHQVTQMGQEVILRCVPISNHLYFYWYRQILGQKVEFLVSFYNNEISEKSEIFDDQFSVERPDGSNFTLKIRSTKLEDSAMYFCASSEALLGLAAYNEQFFGPGTRLTVL.

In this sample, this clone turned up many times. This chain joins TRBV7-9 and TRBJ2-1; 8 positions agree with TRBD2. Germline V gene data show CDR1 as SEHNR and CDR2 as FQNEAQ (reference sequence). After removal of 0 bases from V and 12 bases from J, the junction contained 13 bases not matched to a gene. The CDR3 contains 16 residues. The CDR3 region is CASSLAKVRIAGGQFF. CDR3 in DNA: TGTGCCAGCAGCTTAGCGAAAGTGAGGATCGCGGGAGGGCAGTTCTTC.

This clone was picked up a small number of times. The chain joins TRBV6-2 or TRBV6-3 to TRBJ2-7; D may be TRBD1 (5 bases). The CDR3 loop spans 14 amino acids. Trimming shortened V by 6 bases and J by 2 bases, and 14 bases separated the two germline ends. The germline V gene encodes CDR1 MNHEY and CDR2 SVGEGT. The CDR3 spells CASRQSGSPYEQYV. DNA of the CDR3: TGTGCCAGCAGGCAATCAGGGTCCCCCTACGAGCAGTACGTC.

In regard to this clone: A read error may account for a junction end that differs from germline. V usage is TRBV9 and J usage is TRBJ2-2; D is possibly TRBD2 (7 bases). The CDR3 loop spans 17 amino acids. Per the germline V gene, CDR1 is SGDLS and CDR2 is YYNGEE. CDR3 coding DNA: TGTGCAAGCAGCCCGAGGGGGGGGCAAGTAAACACCGCGGAGCTGTTTTTT. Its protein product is CASSPRGGQVNTAELFF.